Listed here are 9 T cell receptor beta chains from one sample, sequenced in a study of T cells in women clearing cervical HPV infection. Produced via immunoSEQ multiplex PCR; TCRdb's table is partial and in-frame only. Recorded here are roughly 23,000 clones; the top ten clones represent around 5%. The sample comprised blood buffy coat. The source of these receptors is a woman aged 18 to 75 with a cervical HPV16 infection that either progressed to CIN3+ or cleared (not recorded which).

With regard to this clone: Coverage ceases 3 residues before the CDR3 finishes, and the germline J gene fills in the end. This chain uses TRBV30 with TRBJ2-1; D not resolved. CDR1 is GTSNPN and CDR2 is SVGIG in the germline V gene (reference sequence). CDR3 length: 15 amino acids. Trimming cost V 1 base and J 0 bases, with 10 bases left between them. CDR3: CAWSAVRYSYNEQFF. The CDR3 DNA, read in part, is TGTGCCTGGAGTGCGGTGCGCTACTCCTACAATGAG.

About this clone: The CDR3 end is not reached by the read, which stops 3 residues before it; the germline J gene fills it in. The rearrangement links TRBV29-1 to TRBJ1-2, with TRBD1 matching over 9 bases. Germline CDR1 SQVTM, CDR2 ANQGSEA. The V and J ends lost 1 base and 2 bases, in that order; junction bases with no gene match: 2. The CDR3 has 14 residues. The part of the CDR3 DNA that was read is TGCAGCGTTGAAGGTACAGGGGGCAACTATGGC. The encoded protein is CSVEGTGGNYG. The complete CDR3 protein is CSVEGTGGNYGYTF.

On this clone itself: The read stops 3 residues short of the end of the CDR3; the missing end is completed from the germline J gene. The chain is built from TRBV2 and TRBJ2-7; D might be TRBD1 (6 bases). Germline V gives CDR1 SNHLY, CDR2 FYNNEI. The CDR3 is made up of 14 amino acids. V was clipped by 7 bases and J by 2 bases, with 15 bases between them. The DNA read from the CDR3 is TGTGCCAGCAATCATTTAAAGGGGGCCTACGAG. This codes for CASNHLKGAYE. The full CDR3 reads CASNHLKGAYEQYF.

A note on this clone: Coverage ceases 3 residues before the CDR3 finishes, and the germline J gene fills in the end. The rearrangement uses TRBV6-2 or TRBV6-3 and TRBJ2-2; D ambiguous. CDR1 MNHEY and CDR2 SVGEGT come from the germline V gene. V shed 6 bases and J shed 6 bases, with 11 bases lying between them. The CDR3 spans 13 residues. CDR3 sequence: CASSNGSPGELFF. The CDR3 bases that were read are TGTGCCAGCAGCAACGGTAGCCCCGGGGAG.

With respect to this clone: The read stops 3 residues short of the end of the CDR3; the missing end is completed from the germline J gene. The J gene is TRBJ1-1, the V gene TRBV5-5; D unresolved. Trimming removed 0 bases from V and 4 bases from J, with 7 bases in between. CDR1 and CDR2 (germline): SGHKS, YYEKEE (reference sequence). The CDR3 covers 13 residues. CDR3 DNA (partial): TGTGCCAGCAGCTTGGTCACTGTCACTGAA. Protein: CASSLVTVTE. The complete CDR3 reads CASSLVTVTEAFF.

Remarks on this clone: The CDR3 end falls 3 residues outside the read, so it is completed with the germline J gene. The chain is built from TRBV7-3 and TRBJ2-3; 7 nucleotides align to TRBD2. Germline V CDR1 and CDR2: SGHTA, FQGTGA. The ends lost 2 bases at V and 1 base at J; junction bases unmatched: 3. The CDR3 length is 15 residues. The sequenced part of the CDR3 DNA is TGTGCCAGCAGCTTAGTTGGGGGGGGCACAGATACG. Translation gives CASSLVGGGTDT. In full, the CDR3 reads CASSLVGGGTDTQYF.

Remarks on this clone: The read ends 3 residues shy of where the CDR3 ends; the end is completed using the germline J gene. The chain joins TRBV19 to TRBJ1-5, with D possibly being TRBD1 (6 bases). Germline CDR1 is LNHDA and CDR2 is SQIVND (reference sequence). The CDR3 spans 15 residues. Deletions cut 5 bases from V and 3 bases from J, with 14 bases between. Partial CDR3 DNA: TGTGCCAGTAGTCATGGGGGCAGCTACAATCAGCCC. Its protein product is CASSHGGSYNQP. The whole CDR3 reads CASSHGGSYNQPQHF.

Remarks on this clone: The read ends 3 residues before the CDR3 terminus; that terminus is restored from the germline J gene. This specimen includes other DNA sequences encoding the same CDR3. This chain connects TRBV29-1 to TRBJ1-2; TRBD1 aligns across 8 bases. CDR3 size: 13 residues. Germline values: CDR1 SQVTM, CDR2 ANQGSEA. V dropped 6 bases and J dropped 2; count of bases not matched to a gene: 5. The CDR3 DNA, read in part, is TGCAGCGTCGGGCAGGGGGCGAACTATGGC. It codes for CSVGQGANYG. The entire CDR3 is CSVGQGANYGYTF.

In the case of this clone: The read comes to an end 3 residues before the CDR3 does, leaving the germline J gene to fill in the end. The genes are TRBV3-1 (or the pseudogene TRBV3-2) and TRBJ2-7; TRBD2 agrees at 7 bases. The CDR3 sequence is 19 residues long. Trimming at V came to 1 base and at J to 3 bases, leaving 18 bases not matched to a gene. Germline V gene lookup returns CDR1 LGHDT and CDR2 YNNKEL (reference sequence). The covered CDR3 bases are TGTGCCAGCAGCCAAGGTTATCCTAGCGGATATAAGAAAAACTACGAG. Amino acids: CASSQGYPSGYKKNYE. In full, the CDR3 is CASSQGYPSGYKKNYEQYF.